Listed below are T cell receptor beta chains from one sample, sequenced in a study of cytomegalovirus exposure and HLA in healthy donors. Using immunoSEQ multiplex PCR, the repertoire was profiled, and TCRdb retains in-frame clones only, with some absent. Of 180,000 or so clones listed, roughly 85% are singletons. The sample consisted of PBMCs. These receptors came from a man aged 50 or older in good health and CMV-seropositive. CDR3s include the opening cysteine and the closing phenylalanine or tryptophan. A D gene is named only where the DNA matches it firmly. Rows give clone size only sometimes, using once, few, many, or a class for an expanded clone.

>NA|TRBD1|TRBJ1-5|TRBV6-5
TGTGCCAGCAGGCCCGGGACAGGGGGCAGGCGTCAGCATTTT
CASRPGTGGRRQHF
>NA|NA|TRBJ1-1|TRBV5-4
TGTGCCAGCAGCTTGGACAGGGTGAACACTGAAGCTTTCTTT
CASSLDRVNTEAFF
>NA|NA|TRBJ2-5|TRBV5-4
TGTGCCAGCAGCCTGCGGACTCATAGCGGTCGGGAGACCCAGTACTTC
CASSLRTHSGRETQYF
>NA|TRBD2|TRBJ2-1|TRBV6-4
TGTGCCAGCAGTGACTCCTTAGCGGGGGTGGACAATGAGCAGTTCTTC
CASSDSLAGVDNEQFF
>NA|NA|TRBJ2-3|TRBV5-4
TGTGCCAGCAGCCCCGGTCAACCGTTCCCCACAGATACGCAGTATTTT
CASSPGQPFPTDTQYF
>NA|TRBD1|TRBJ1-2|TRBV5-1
TGCGCCAGCGGTCCAGACAGGGGTGACTATGGCTACACCTTC
CASGPDRGDYGYTF
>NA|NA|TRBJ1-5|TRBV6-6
TGTGCCAGCAGTTACGGGCAGGGCAATAGCAATCAGCCCCAGCATTTT
CASSYGQGNSNQPQHF
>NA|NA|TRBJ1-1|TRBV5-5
TGTGCCAGCAGTTCCCTTACAGGGATGAACACTGAAGCTTTCTTT
CASSSLTGMNTEAFF
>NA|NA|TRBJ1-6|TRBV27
TGTGCCAGCAGTTTCTCGGTGCGGAATTCACCCCTCCACTTT
CASSFSVRNSPLHF
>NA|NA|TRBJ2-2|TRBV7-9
TGTGCCAGCAGCCCACGGACAGTTGACACCGGGGAGCTGTTTTTT
CASSPRTVDTGELFF
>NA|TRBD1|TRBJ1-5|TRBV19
TGTGCCAGTAGTTTATCAGGGGGCGGCAATCAGCCCCAGCATTTC
CASSLSGGGNQPQHF
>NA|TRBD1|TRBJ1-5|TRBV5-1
TGCGCCAGCAGCTTGGGGACAGGGTCGAACAATCAGCCCCAGCATTTT
CASSLGTGSNNQPQHF
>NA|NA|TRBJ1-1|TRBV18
TGTGCCAGCTCGGAGGACAGAGAAGCTTTCTTT
CASSEDREAFF
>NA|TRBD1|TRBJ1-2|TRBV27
TGTGCCAGCAGGCCGACAGGGGGTAGCTATGGCTACACCTTC
CASRPTGGSYGYTF
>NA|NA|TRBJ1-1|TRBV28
TGTGCCAGCAGGCCCACGGACAGCTTGAACACTGAAGCTTTCTTT
CASRPTDSLNTEAFF
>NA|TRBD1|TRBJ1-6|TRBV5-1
TGCGCCAGCGGTATCAACAGGGGGAATTCACCCCTCCACTTT
CASGINRGNSPLHF
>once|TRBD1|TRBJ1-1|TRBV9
TGTGCCAGCAGCGTAGGGACAGGTGATGAAGCTTTCTTT
CASSVGTGDEAFF